Each of the 22 T cell receptor beta chains below was sequenced from the same sample in a study of T cell responses to AZD1222 COVID-19 vaccine. Measured with immunoSEQ multiplex PCR; TCRdb has only the in-frame clones, and not every one. The sample has over 75,000 clones, 75% to 90% seen once. Sequencing used peripheral blood, obtained on day 0 of AZD1222 vaccination. These receptors originate from an adult in good health.

The chain uses TRBV28 and TRBJ2-1; tentative D call: TRBD1 (6 bases). CDR1 MDHEN and CDR2 SYDVKM come from the germline V gene. The germline V and J ends were trimmed by 7 bases and 5 bases, with 21 bases remaining between them. The CDR3 totals 16 residues. Here the CDR3 DNA reads TGTGCCAGCAACCAAAGGGGGAACCCCCCGAACAATGAGCAGTTCTTC. Translating gives CASNQRGNPPNNEQFF.

V and J are TRBV9 and TRBJ2-1, with TRBD2 identical over 8 bases. The CDR3 extends over 17 amino acids. CDR1 SGDLS and CDR2 YYNGEE come from the germline V gene. V dropped 3 bases and J dropped 1; count of bases not matched to a gene: 9. In DNA, the CDR3 is TGTGCCAGCAGCGCCCGAATAGCGGGACCGTCCTACAATGAGCAGTTCTTC. Translated, it gives CASSARIAGPSYNEQFF.

This chain connects TRBV28 to TRBJ2-7; D ambiguous. CDR3 length equals 12 residues. V shed 6 bases and J shed 5 bases, with 11 bases lying between them. CDR1 is MDHEN, CDR2 SYDVKM, per germline. Written as DNA, the CDR3 is TGTGCCAGCAGCACCTCAAAGGACGAGCAGTACTTC. Amino acid sequence: CASSTSKDEQYF.

This clone was counted a single time. V usage is TRBV24-1 and J usage is TRBJ2-5; 9 nucleotides line up with TRBD1. The CDR3 contains 16 residues. V was clipped by 2 bases and J by 4 bases; unmatched bases: 7. CDR1 and CDR2 (germline): KGHDR, SFDVKD. CDR3 nucleotides: TGTGCCACCAGTGATTCTAACAGGGGGCGGGGAGAGACCCAGTACTTC. Its translation is CATSDSNRGRGETQYF.

V and J are TRBV15 and TRBJ1-3, with 11 bases fitting TRBD1. This CDR3 comprises 15 residues. Trimming took 3 bases from V and 3 from J; bases not matched to a gene: 1. Germline V gene sequence: CDR1 LNHNV, CDR2 YYDKDF (reference sequence). CDR3: CATSSGTGGGNTIYF. The CDR3 DNA reads as TGTGCCACCAGCAGCGGGACAGGGGGTGGAAACACCATATATTTT.

The V and J genes are TRBV7-3 and TRBJ1-3, with D unresolved. Trimming left V 2 bases short and J 0 bases short, with 5 bases between. Germline V gene sequence: CDR1 SGHTA, CDR2 FQGTGA. The CDR3 consists of 14 residues. The CDR3 region has the DNA TGTGCCAGCAGCTTAGGGTCCTCTGGAAACACCATATATTTT. It translates to CASSLGSSGNTIYF. Full variable domain (missing parts from reference TRBV7-3 and TRBJ1-3): GAGVSQTPSNKVTEKGKYVELRCDPISGHTALYWYRQSLGQGPEFLIYFQGTGAADDSGLPNDRFFAVRPEGSVSTLKIQRTERGDSAVYLCASSLGSSGNTIYFGEGSWLTVV.

This sequence joins TRBV5-1 and TRBJ2-7; 15 nucleotides agree with TRBD2. V trimming: 3 bases; J trimming: 6 bases; junction bases outside the gene matches: 7. The CDR3 is 16 amino acids. The V gene's germline CDR1 is SGHRS and CDR2 YFSETQ. DNA of the CDR3: TGCGCCAGCAGCTCCGGGACTAGCGGGAGGCTGGGCGAGCAGTACTTC. This sequence encodes CASSSGTSGRLGEQYF.

The chain carries TRBV28 and TRBJ1-2; possibly TRBD1 for D (6 bases). The V and J ends lost 1 base and 8 bases respectively, with 20 bases between them. Germline loops: CDR1 MDHEN, CDR2 SYDVKM. The CDR3 contains 16 residues. The CDR3 DNA follows: TGTGCCAGCAGTTTATTTCACACGGGGCAGGGGCGCGGCTACACCTTC. Its translation is CASSLFHTGQGRGYTF.

Only one count was recorded for this clone. J is TRBJ2-3 and V is TRBV5-6; 10 bases agree with TRBD2. CDR1 SGHDT and CDR2 YYEEEE come from the germline V gene. The CDR3 extends over 19 amino acids. J gave up 1 base and V 4 bases, and 15 bases lay outside the gene matches. CDR3: CASSLRTSGTLRGTDTQYF. DNA for the CDR3: TGTGCCAGCAGCCTGAGGACTAGCGGAACCTTAAGGGGCACAGATACGCAGTATTTT. Full variable domain (outside the CDR3, taken from reference TRBV5-6 and TRBJ2-3): DAGVTQSPTHLIKTRGQQVTLRCSPKSGHDTVSWYQQALGQGPQFIFQYYEEEERQRGNFPDRFSGHQFPNYSSELNVNALLLGDSALYLCASSLRTSGTLRGTDTQYFGPGTRLTVL.

This rearrangement joins TRBV28 to TRBJ2-5; D remains unclear. Germline V gives CDR1 MDHEN, CDR2 SYDVKM. Trimming took 6 bases from V and 5 from J, leaving 16 bases between them. The CDR3 has 14 residues. CDR3 DNA: TGTGCCAGCAGCCCGGTCCCTGCCCGGGAGACCCAGTACTTC. Translation: CASSPVPARETQYF.

The V and J genes are TRBV7-9 and TRBJ1-2; no reliable D call. The CDR3 runs to 13 residues. In germline, CDR1 is SEHNR, CDR2 FQNEAQ (reference sequence). Deletions cut 4 bases from V and 8 bases from J, with 14 bases between. CDR3: CASSSPAGNGYTF. CDR3 sequence (DNA): TGTGCCAGCAGCTCACCAGCGGGTAACGGCTACACCTTC.

The chain has TRBV24-1 and TRBJ2-7, with D tentatively TRBD1 (6 bases). The CDR3 covers 15 residues. Trimming stripped 5 bases from V and 1 base from J, with 14 bases between. Germline CDR1 KGHDR, CDR2 SFDVKD. Here the CDR3 DNA reads TGTGCCACCAGTGGGTCAGGACAGCTATCCTACGAGCAGTACTTC. Its protein product is CATSGSGQLSYEQYF.

The V call is TRBV2, the J call TRBJ1-2; D might be TRBD1 (5 bases). Per the germline V gene, CDR1 is SNHLY and CDR2 is FYNNEI. Trimming removed 5 bases at V and 2 bases at J, with 18 bases between. The CDR3 contains 16 residues. This chain's CDR3 is CASSLPGSQENYGYTF. CDR3 nucleotides: TGTGCCAGCAGTCTCCCGGGATCACAGGAGAACTATGGCTACACCTTC.

The rearrangement joins TRBV28 to TRBJ2-7; D gene uncertain. In germline, CDR1 is MDHEN, CDR2 SYDVKM. This CDR3 spans 12 amino acids. Trimming removed 6 bases at V and 5 bases at J, with 11 bases between. The CDR3 here is CASRWGTHEQYF. The DNA of the CDR3 is TGTGCCAGCAGGTGGGGAACACACGAGCAGTACTTC. The full variable domain, in which reference TRBV28 and TRBJ2-7 provide the parts outside the CDR3, is DVKVTQSSRYLVKRTGEKVFLECVQDMDHENMFWYRQDPGLGLRLIYFSYDVKMKEKGDIPEGYSVSREKKERFSLILESASTNQTSMYLCASRWGTHEQYFGPGTRLTVT.

The V and J genes are TRBV7-9 and TRBJ1-1, with D uncertain. CDR3 length equals 15 residues. The ends were cut back, 5 bases at V and 1 base at J, with 14 bases in the middle. Germline lookup yields CDR1 SEHNR and CDR2 FQNEAQ (reference sequence). This CDR3 reads CASSPVVGENTEAFF. The CDR3 DNA reads as TGTGCCAGCAGCCCCGTTGTTGGGGAGAACACTGAAGCTTTCTTT.

The chain uses TRBV6-6 and TRBJ1-5; perhaps TRBD1 as D (5 bases). The V and J ends lost 5 bases and 6 bases respectively, with 14 bases between them. Germline V lookup: CDR1 MNHNY, CDR2 SVGAGI (reference sequence). The CDR3 totals 14 residues. CDR3 residues: CASSAPHQGQPQHF. In nucleotides, the CDR3 is TGTGCCAGCAGTGCGCCGCACCAGGGTCAGCCCCAGCATTTT.

This chain uses TRBV21-1 with TRBJ2-7. TRBV21-1 is a pseudogene segment. This CDR3 spans 19 amino acids. The CDR3 region is CASSKPEVGPQTSSYEQYF. CDR3 coding DNA: TGTGCCAGCAGCAAACCCGAAGTAGGGCCCCAGACAAGCTCCTACGAGCAGTACTTC.

The J gene is TRBJ2-3, the V gene TRBV29-1, with D uncertain. This CDR3 has 15 amino acids. Trimming stripped 4 bases from V and 1 base from J, with 15 bases between. Per germline, CDR1 SQVTM and CDR2 ANQGSEA. The CDR3 reads CSVAGQSTGTDTQYF. CDR3 sequence (DNA): TGCAGCGTTGCGGGCCAATCGACGGGCACAGATACGCAGTATTTT.

The chain carries TRBV9 and TRBJ2-7; D call uncertain. Germline V lookup: CDR1 SGDLS, CDR2 YYNGEE. Trimming stripped 0 bases from V and 0 bases from J, with 13 bases between. The CDR3 has 16 amino acids. The CDR3 nucleotides read TGTGCCAGCAGCGTAGGTCGCGTTCTTAGCTCCTACGAGCAGTACTTC. Residues: CASSVGRVLSSYEQYF.

This chain joins TRBV5-1 and TRBJ1-4; no firm D call. Germline V gene sequence: CDR1 SGHRS, CDR2 YFSETQ. Between the trimmed V and J ends, which lost 0 bases and 6 bases, there was a span of 12 bases. The CDR3 is 15 amino acids. As DNA, the CDR3 is TGCGCCAGCAGCTTGGCCGCGGGGTTCGATGAAAAACTGTTTTTT. This encodes CASSLAAGFDEKLFF.

This chain joins TRBV28 and TRBJ1-2; D unresolved. Trimming shortened V by 3 bases and J by 4 bases, and 6 bases separated the two germline ends. Germline-derived CDR1 and CDR2 are MDHEN and SYDVKM. The CDR3 is 12 residues long. CDR3 loop: CASSFWGYGYTF. The CDR3 DNA sequence: TGTGCCAGCAGTTTCTGGGGCTATGGCTACACCTTC.

The genes are TRBV6-2 or TRBV6-3 and TRBJ2-7, with no clear D. Germline V gene data show CDR1 as MNHEY and CDR2 as SVGEGT. The V end was cut by 2 bases, the J end by 6 bases, with 11 bases between. The CDR3 totals 13 residues. This CDR3 reads CASSYVPRGEQYF. The CDR3 bases are TGTGCCAGCAGTTACGTCCCGAGAGGCGAGCAGTACTTC.